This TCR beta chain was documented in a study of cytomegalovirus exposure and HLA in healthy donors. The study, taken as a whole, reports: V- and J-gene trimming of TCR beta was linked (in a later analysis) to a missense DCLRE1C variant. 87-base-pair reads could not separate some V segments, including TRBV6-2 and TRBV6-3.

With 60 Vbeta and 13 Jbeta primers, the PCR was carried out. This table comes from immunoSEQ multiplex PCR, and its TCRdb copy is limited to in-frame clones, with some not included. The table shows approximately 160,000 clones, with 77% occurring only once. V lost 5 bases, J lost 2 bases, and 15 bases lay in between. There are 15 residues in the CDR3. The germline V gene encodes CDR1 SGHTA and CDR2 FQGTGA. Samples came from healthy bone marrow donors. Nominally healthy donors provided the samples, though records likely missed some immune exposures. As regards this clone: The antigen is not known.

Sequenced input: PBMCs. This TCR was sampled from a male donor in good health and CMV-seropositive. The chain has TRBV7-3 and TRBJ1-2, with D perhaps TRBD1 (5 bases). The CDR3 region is CASSSGQGANYGYTF. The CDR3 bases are TGTGCCAGCAGCAGCGGGCAGGGCGCAAACTATGGCTACACCTTC.